The rows below give T cell receptor beta chains drawn from one sample of a study of blood T cell repertoires in COVID-19. Some clones are missing from TCRdb's copy, which holds only in-frame ones; the method was immunoSEQ multiplex PCR. The top ten clones hold 2% to 2.5% of a sample with some 180,000 clones, 85% to 90% of them seen once. Material: peripheral blood. All receptors derive from a man between 50 and 59 years old who had recovered from COVID-19. Both conserved end residues are part of each CDR3. The D gene is left open where the match is weak. Rows may omit the clone size; those that give it use once, few, many or a size class.

CDR3 DNA,CDR3 protein,J gene,clone size,D gene,V gene
TGTGCCAGCAGCATTAGCGGGGGGGCCTACTACGAGCAGTACTTC,CASSISGGAYYEQYF,TRBJ2-7,once,TRBD2,TRBV7-9
TGTGCCAGCAGCCCCCGCAGGGGGCGGGATGAGCAGTTCTTC,CASSPRRGRDEQFF,TRBJ2-1,NA,TRBD1,TRBV9
TGTGCCAGCAGTCGGACAGGGGGCCACTATGGCTACACCTTC,CASSRTGGHYGYTF,TRBJ1-2,NA,TRBD1,TRBV28
TGTGCCAGCTCACCCAAACAGGGAAGTGGAAACACCATATATTTT,CASSPKQGSGNTIYF,TRBJ1-3,NA,NA,TRBV18
TGCAGCGTTCGTTTCGGGGGGGGTAGGCGACGTCATGAAAAACTGTTTTTT,CSVRFGGGRRRHEKLFF,TRBJ1-4,NA,NA,TRBV29-1
TGTGCCAGCAGCCCTACGACAGGGGGCGGGGTTGGCTACACCTTC,CASSPTTGGGVGYTF,TRBJ1-2,NA,TRBD1,TRBV7-2
TGTGCCAGCAGCTTGGCCAGGCTAGCGGGAGGGGAACGAGAGACCCAGTACTTC,CASSLARLAGGERETQYF,TRBJ2-5,NA,TRBD2,TRBV5-8
TGCGCCAGCAGCCAAGAGTCATCAGGGTTAGGAGGCTACACCTTC,CASSQESSGLGGYTF,TRBJ1-2,NA,NA,TRBV4-3
TGTGCCAGCAGTTTATTCGGTGAAAAACTGTTTTTT,CASSLFGEKLFF,TRBJ1-4,NA,NA,TRBV27
TGCGCCAGCAGCGTATTCTCGGCAGGGGCTAGCACAGATACGCAGTATTTT,CASSVFSAGASTDTQYF,TRBJ2-3,NA,NA,TRBV5-1
TGTGCCACCAGCAGAGACGACTTTGCGGGAGAGACCCAGTACTTC,CATSRDDFAGETQYF,TRBJ2-5,NA,NA,TRBV15
TGCGCCAGCAGCTCTCGCGCCTACGAGCAGTACTTC,CASSSRAYEQYF,TRBJ2-7,NA,NA,TRBV5-1
TGTGCCAGCAGTGCTAGCGGGGTAGCCAAAAACATTCAGTACTTC,CASSASGVAKNIQYF,TRBJ2-4,NA,TRBD2,TRBV7-2
TGTGCCAGCAGTTCACGTTTTCGGAGTGGGACCGGGGAGCTGTTTTTT,CASSSRFRSGTGELFF,TRBJ2-2,NA,NA,TRBV28
TGTGCCAGCAGCTTAGGGACCGGGACTAGCCTGTTCTTC,CASSLGTGTSLFF,TRBJ2-1,NA,TRBD2,TRBV11-2
TGTGCCAGCAGCAAAGGAGCGGGGGGCCGAGGATCCTACGAGCAGTACTTC,CASSKGAGGRGSYEQYF,TRBJ2-7,NA,TRBD2,TRBV7-9
TGTGCCAGCAGCCGTTTAGACAGGGGGCAGGGTGGTGAAGCTTTCTTT,CASSRLDRGQGGEAFF,TRBJ1-1,NA,TRBD1,TRBV9
TGTGCCAGCAGCCTAGCGGGAGGCGCAGATACGCAGTATTTT,CASSLAGGADTQYF,TRBJ2-3,NA,TRBD2,TRBV7-2